These T cell receptor beta chains were read from a single sample in a study of a mutant IDH1 vaccine in newly diagnosed glioma. Antigens for these TCRs are unknown. Sequencing used immunoSEQ multiplex PCR; TCRdb keeps in-frame clones, though not all of them. The profile shows tens of thousands of clones, less than 90% of them singletons. Specimen: PBMCs, collected from a glioma patient whose treatment included an IDH1 peptide vaccine. The receptor source for this set is a man aged 30 to 45 with glioma. Both conserved end residues are part of each CDR3. The order of the fields is CDR3 protein, V gene, J gene.

CDR3aa: CASSGTAGELFF
v_gene: TRBV2
j_gene: TRBJ2-2

CDR3aa: CASSFQDGQAYGYTF
v_gene: TRBV27
j_gene: TRBJ1-2

CDR3aa: CASSVQATSAEQYF
v_gene: TRBV5-1
j_gene: TRBJ2-7

CDR3aa: CASTDWGSGANVLTF
v_gene: TRBV19
j_gene: TRBJ2-6

CDR3aa: CASSAQIRNTEAFF
v_gene: TRBV9
j_gene: TRBJ1-1

CDR3aa: CASSQDLTLAGANVLTF
v_gene: TRBV4-1
j_gene: TRBJ2-6

CDR3aa: CASRSTGTSGDEQFF
v_gene: TRBV27
j_gene: TRBJ2-1

CDR3aa: CASSVSREPYEQYF
v_gene: TRBV9
j_gene: TRBJ2-7

CDR3aa: CASSPRQGESDYGYTF
v_gene: TRBV2
j_gene: TRBJ1-2

CDR3aa: CASSYSRQGAYGYTF
v_gene: TRBV6-5
j_gene: TRBJ1-2

CDR3aa: CASGGKGGFTDTQYF
v_gene: TRBV12-5
j_gene: TRBJ2-3

CDR3aa: CASSTGQGSSYNSPLHF
v_gene: TRBV5-1
j_gene: TRBJ1-6

CDR3aa: CASRTQGVLHGYTF
v_gene: TRBV6-1
j_gene: TRBJ1-2

CDR3aa: CASRSGELFF
v_gene: TRBV5-1
j_gene: TRBJ2-2

CDR3aa: CASSPLLMSESPLYGYTF
v_gene: TRBV18
j_gene: TRBJ1-2

CDR3aa: CASSDRGTPSGNTIYF
v_gene: TRBV19
j_gene: TRBJ1-3

CDR3aa: CASSYGGEDGYTF
v_gene: TRBV7-8
j_gene: TRBJ1-2

CDR3aa: CASSLRGDEAFF
v_gene: TRBV27
j_gene: TRBJ1-1

CDR3aa: CACWTGERSYTF
v_gene: TRBV30
j_gene: TRBJ1-2

CDR3aa: CASSYGIFHGETQYF
v_gene: TRBV6-6
j_gene: TRBJ2-5

CDR3aa: CSVVKGFSTDTQYF
v_gene: TRBV29-1
j_gene: TRBJ2-3

CDR3aa: CASSGITRQGRYGYTF
v_gene: TRBV5-1
j_gene: TRBJ1-2

CDR3aa: CASSLAGGLGEQFF
v_gene: TRBV7-9
j_gene: TRBJ2-1

CDR3aa: CASSESLNTEAFF
v_gene: TRBV10-1
j_gene: TRBJ1-1

CDR3aa: CASSYYQGSYNEQFF
v_gene: TRBV6-5
j_gene: TRBJ2-1

CDR3aa: CASSQFDSSVTYEQYF
v_gene: TRBV23-1
j_gene: TRBJ2-7

CDR3aa: CASSFGKSSYEQYF
v_gene: TRBV27
j_gene: TRBJ2-7

CDR3aa: CATSRLQQGYNEQFF
v_gene: TRBV15
j_gene: TRBJ2-1

CDR3aa: CASSQASSTDTQYF
v_gene: TRBV4-1
j_gene: TRBJ2-3

CDR3aa: CSVEDRYNEQFF
v_gene: TRBV29-1
j_gene: TRBJ2-1

CDR3aa: CASSWTEDTEAFF
v_gene: TRBV19
j_gene: TRBJ1-1

CDR3aa: CATSDVRHSRGVSNQPQHF
v_gene: TRBV15
j_gene: TRBJ1-5

CDR3aa: CASSLWDRYSNQPQHF
v_gene: TRBV28
j_gene: TRBJ1-5

CDR3aa: CASRGAGEGRDTEAFF
v_gene: TRBV19
j_gene: TRBJ1-1

CDR3aa: CASSLGSVIWGHDTEAFF
v_gene: TRBV5-4
j_gene: TRBJ1-1

CDR3aa: CASSLVGPAVWGYTF
v_gene: TRBV7-9
j_gene: TRBJ1-2

CDR3aa: CASSPFATGAPEYYGYTF
v_gene: TRBV5-1
j_gene: TRBJ1-2

CDR3aa: CASSEWGDGIGADGELFF
v_gene: TRBV6-1
j_gene: TRBJ2-2

CDR3aa: CASSSTGEVGQPQHF
v_gene: TRBV5-1
j_gene: TRBJ1-5